The 3 T cell receptor beta chains below all came from one sample that was sequenced in a study of metastatic and nonmetastatic thyroid tumors. TCRdb redid the clone calls on the PCR reads using MiXCR. Among approximately 17,000 clones, roughly 24% were seen once, and the ten largest hold just over 15%. Ahead of thyroid surgery, no patient had received treatment of any kind. The sample taken for sequencing was adjacent normal tissue. These receptors originate from a female donor with papillary thyroid cancer or a benign thyroid nodule (not recorded which). Some clones in this sample may be carry-over from other donors' samples.

This clone has more than one count but fewer than ten. The gene calls are TRBV19 and TRBJ1-1; tentatively, D is TRBD1 (6 bases). The CDR3 is made up of 12 amino acids. Germline loops: CDR1 LNHDA, CDR2 SQIVND (reference sequence). Trimming took 4 bases from V and 6 from J, leaving 9 bases between them. In nucleotides, the CDR3 is TGTGCCAGTAGTAACAGGGTTCCTGAAGCTTTCTTT. It specifies CASSNRVPEAFF.

This clone came up a few times. Possible read error: a much larger clone is one base away. Other DNA sequences in the same sample also yield this CDR3. This sequence joins TRBV28 and TRBJ1-2, with D uncertain. This CDR3 has 12 residues. The germline gives CDR1 MDHEN, CDR2 SYDVKM. The germline V and J ends were trimmed by 4 bases and 4 bases, with 7 bases remaining between them. The CDR3 spells CASSSGGYGYTF. CDR3 in DNA: TGTGCCAGCAGTTCAGGTGGCTATGGCTACACCTTC.

This clone has only a few counts. J is TRBJ2-7 and V is TRBV20-1, with a possible D match to TRBD1 (6 bases). The CDR3 length is 14 residues. V gave up 6 bases and J gave up 3 bases, with 18 bases separating them. Germline V lookup: CDR1 DFQATT, CDR2 SNEGSKA (reference sequence). The CDR3 DNA reads TGCAGTGCGTCACCGGGACAAAAAATCTACGAGCAGTACTTC. Protein sequence: CSASPGQKIYEQYF.